This T cell receptor (beta chain) appears in the sequencing data of a study of human T cells and chemical hapten exposure. Study overall: From small differences in pooled library volume came most of the variation in per-sample TCR yields.

Time point of the sample: healthy volunteer bleed at 2 weeks. Extraction yielded total RNA from whole blood (unfractionated). With V trimmed by 3 bases and J by 1 base, 4 bases remained unmatched. Germline values: CDR1 SGHAT, CDR2 FQNNGV. This CDR3 is 15 amino acids long. Separate cDNA molecules received unique molecular identifiers, which the library attached to them. As processed by the authors: A per-sample median of about 96,000 TCRs was observed, with a range of roughly 20,000 to 750,000. TCRdb reprocessed the RACE reads with MiXCR, giving one entry per CDR3 protein. These V and J calls derive from TCRdb rather than the authors' analysis. Of some 93,000 distinct CDR3 sequences in the sample, approximately 9% are singletons; the top ten hold 2.5% to 3.5%.

Sequencing was performed on whole blood. The TCR originated in a female donor in good health. Some clones in this sample may be carry-over from other donors' samples. V gene TRBV11-2 combines with J gene TRBJ2-7, with TRBD2 matching over 9 bases. CDR3 coding DNA: TGTGCCAGCAGCTTTGTGACTAGCGGTTCCTACGAGCAGTACTTC. Its protein is CASSFVTSGSYEQYF.